The rows below give T cell receptor beta chains drawn from one sample of a study of T cells in Graves' hyperthyroidism and ophthalmopathy. TCRdb itself ran the multiplex PCR reads through MiXCR, one entry per CDR3 protein. Here the sample spans more than 550,000 distinct CDR3 sequences, roughly 17% being singletons. The material sequenced was blood. Every receptor here comes from a man in his fifties or sixties with Graves' hyperthyroidism. CDR3s include the opening cysteine and the closing phenylalanine or tryptophan. Each record gives: CDR3 protein, CDR3 DNA, D gene, clone size, J gene, V gene. The D gene is left open where the match is weak. Not every row has a clone size; where given, it reads once, few, many or a size class.

CDR3: CASSLQQGVKQYF
DNA: TGTGCCAGCAGCTTACAACAGGGGGTCAAGCAGTACTTC
D: TRBD1
size: NA
J: TRBJ2-7
V: TRBV7-4

CDR3: CASSLWGSGSLRGETQYF
DNA: TGTGCCAGCAGTTTATGGGGTAGCGGGAGTCTTCGGGGGGAGACCCAGTACTTC
D: TRBD2
size: many
J: TRBJ2-5
V: TRBV28

CDR3: CASSYLEAGGGYEQYF
DNA: TGTGCCAGCAGTTACCTCGAGGCAGGTGGGGGTTACGAGCAGTACTTC
D: NA
size: NA
J: TRBJ2-7
V: TRBV27

CDR3: CASSSGDRTYNEQFF
DNA: TGTGCCAGCAGCTCAGGGGACAGAACCTACAATGAGCAGTTCTTC
D: TRBD1
size: NA
J: TRBJ2-1
V: TRBV13

CDR3: CASSEAALPYNEQFF
DNA: TGTGCCAGCAGTGAAGCTGCCCTCCCCTACAATGAGCAGTTCTTC
D: NA
size: many
J: TRBJ2-1
V: TRBV2

CDR3: CSTQDNEQFF
DNA: TGCAGTACCCAGGACAATGAGCAGTTCTTC
D: NA
size: many
J: TRBJ2-1
V: TRBV20-1

CDR3: CASSLDTLSEQFF
DNA: TGTGCCAGCAGTTTGGACACCCTGAGTGAGCAGTTCTTC
D: NA
size: NA
J: TRBJ2-1
V: TRBV6-1

CDR3: CASSDPGASSYNEQFF
DNA: TGTGCCAGCAGTGACCCAGGGGCTAGCTCCTACAATGAGCAGTTCTTC
D: NA
size: once
J: TRBJ2-1
V: TRBV25-1

CDR3: CAISMGQGAAYEQYF
DNA: TGTGCCATCAGTATGGGACAGGGGGCTGCCTACGAGCAGTACTTC
D: TRBD1
size: NA
J: TRBJ2-7
V: TRBV10-3

CDR3: CASSYRSDYGYTF
DNA: TGTGCCAGCAGTTATAGGTCCGACTATGGCTACACCTTC
D: NA
size: many
J: TRBJ1-2
V: TRBV12-3/TRBV12-4

CDR3: CASSVGRTLPGTDTQYF
DNA: TGTGCCAGCAGCGTGGGACGAACCCTTCCAGGCACAGATACGCAGTATTTT
D: NA
size: many
J: TRBJ2-3
V: TRBV9

CDR3: CASSYEGAYEQYF
DNA: TGTGCCAGCAGTTACGAGGGGGCCTACGAGCAGTACTTC
D: NA
size: NA
J: TRBJ2-7
V: TRBV6-6

CDR3: CASSIGTSENNEQFF
DNA: TGTGCCAGTAGTATAGGGACTAGCGAAAACAATGAGCAGTTCTTC
D: TRBD2
size: NA
J: TRBJ2-1
V: TRBV19

CDR3: CASSPDRDMNTEAFF
DNA: TGTGCCAGCAGCCCAGACCGTGACATGAACACTGAAGCTTTCTTT
D: NA
size: many
J: TRBJ1-1
V: TRBV7-2

CDR3: CASSPRGDPGHNEQFF
DNA: TGTGCCAGCAGCCCCAGAGGTGATCCGGGCCATAATGAGCAGTTCTTC
D: NA
size: many
J: TRBJ2-1
V: TRBV11-2

CDR3: CASSLFTYRGVTGNTIYF
DNA: TGTGCCAGCAGCTTATTTACCTACAGGGGAGTCACTGGAAACACCATATATTTT
D: TRBD1
size: many
J: TRBJ1-3
V: TRBV11-2

CDR3: CASSKDRALETQYF
DNA: TGTGCCAGCAGCAAGGACAGGGCTCTAGAGACCCAGTACTTC
D: TRBD1
size: few
J: TRBJ2-5
V: TRBV7-2

CDR3: CASSGAGGGTDTQYF
DNA: TGTGCCAGCAGTGGAGCGGGAGGCGGCACAGATACGCAGTATTTT
D: TRBD2
size: many
J: TRBJ2-3
V: TRBV2

CDR3: CASSRGQGGREAFF
DNA: TGTGCCAGCAGCCGAGGACAGGGGGGTAGAGAAGCTTTCTTT
D: TRBD1
size: NA
J: TRBJ1-1
V: TRBV3-1

CDR3: CASSQAGLIAGTNTGELFF
DNA: TGCGCCAGCAGCCAAGCCGGACTTATAGCGGGTACGAACACCGGGGAGCTGTTTTTT
D: TRBD2
size: NA
J: TRBJ2-2
V: TRBV4-1

CDR3: CSARQGGDEKLFF
DNA: TGCAGTGCTAGACAGGGAGGTGATGAAAAACTGTTTTTT
D: NA
size: few
J: TRBJ1-4
V: TRBV20-1

CDR3: CSATGPGGQPQHF
DNA: TGCAGTGCTACCGGCCCCGGGGGTCAGCCCCAGCATTTT
D: NA
size: NA
J: TRBJ1-5
V: TRBV20-1

CDR3: CASTVPGGYNEQFF
DNA: TGTGCCAGTACAGTCCCGGGAGGGTACAATGAGCAGTTCTTC
D: TRBD2
size: NA
J: TRBJ2-1
V: TRBV19

CDR3: CSVVTGEDYGYTF
DNA: TGCAGCGTTGTGACAGGGGAAGACTATGGCTACACCTTC
D: TRBD1
size: NA
J: TRBJ1-2
V: TRBV29-1

CDR3: CASSQDVGGRTEAFF
DNA: TGCGCCAGCAGCCAAGATGTGGGGGGCAGGACTGAAGCTTTCTTT
D: NA
size: many
J: TRBJ1-1
V: TRBV4-3

CDR3: CAISEADSMNTEAFF
DNA: TGTGCCATCAGCGAGGCGGACAGTATGAACACTGAAGCTTTCTTT
D: NA
size: NA
J: TRBJ1-1
V: TRBV10-3

CDR3: CASSVDGGSQREQYF
DNA: TGTGCCAGCAGCGTAGACGGCGGGAGCCAGCGCGAGCAGTACTTC
D: TRBD2
size: many
J: TRBJ2-7
V: TRBV9

CDR3: CATTPDRGLDTQYF
DNA: TGTGCCACCACTCCTGACAGGGGGTTAGATACGCAGTATTTT
D: TRBD1
size: many
J: TRBJ2-3
V: TRBV28

CDR3: CASREPGTANSPLHF
DNA: TGTGCCAGCAGAGAACCCGGGACAGCTAATTCACCCCTCCACTTT
D: TRBD1
size: many
J: TRBJ1-6
V: TRBV6-1

CDR3: CASRRESYEQYF
DNA: TGTGCCAGCAGGAGAGAATCCTACGAGCAGTACTTC
D: NA
size: NA
J: TRBJ2-7
V: TRBV27

CDR3: CATSDLSHNEQFF
DNA: TGTGCCACCAGTGATTTGAGCCACAATGAGCAGTTCTTC
D: NA
size: few
J: TRBJ2-1
V: TRBV24-1